This T cell receptor (beta chain) was observed in a study of immune evolution from preneoplasia to lung adenocarcinoma. Study-wide results and caveats: Top clone frequencies peaked in normal lung, apparently declining through invasive adenocarcinoma. Later-stage lesions seemingly showed higher T cell density and diversity than normal lung.

Points on this clone: Its antigen is currently unknown.

Two lung cancer pathologists independently confirmed each histologic diagnosis. Sequenced by immunoSEQ multiplex PCR; TCRdb stores in-frame clones only, minus some. In the table there are a few thousand clones, about 78% of which are singletons. The source of this sequence is a donor at least 70 years old with lung adenocarcinoma. Sequenced material: FFPE adjacent normal lung tissue.

The DNA for the CDR3 is TGTGCCAGCAGCTTAGCTTCTCGATCGGGTCTCACGGTC. Its protein product is CASSLASRSGLTV. The V call is TRBV7-9, the J call TRBJ2-7; no clear D. The CDR3 consists of 13 residues. Germline CDR1 SEHNR, CDR2 FQNEAQ (reference sequence).